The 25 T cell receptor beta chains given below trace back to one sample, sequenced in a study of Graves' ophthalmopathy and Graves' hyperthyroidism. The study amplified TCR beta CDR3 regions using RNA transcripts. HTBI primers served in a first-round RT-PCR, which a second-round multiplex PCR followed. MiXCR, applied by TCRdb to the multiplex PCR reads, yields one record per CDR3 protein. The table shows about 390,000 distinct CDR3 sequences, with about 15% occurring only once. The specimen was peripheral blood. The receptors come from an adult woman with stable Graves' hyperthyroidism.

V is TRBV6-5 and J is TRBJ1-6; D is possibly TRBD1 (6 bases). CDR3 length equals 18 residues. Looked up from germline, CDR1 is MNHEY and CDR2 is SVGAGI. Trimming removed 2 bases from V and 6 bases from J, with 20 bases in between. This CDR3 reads CASSYRSPRQDSNSPLHF. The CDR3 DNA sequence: TGTGCCAGCAGTTACAGGAGCCCCAGACAGGACTCTAATTCACCCCTCCACTTT.

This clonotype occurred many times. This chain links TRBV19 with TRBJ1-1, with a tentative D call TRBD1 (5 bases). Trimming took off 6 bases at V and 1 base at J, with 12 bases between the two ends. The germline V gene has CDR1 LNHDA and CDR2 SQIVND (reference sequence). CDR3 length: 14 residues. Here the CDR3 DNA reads TGTGCCAGTAGGAGCGGGACTGCGAACACTGAAGCTTTCTTT. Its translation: CASRSGTANTEAFF.

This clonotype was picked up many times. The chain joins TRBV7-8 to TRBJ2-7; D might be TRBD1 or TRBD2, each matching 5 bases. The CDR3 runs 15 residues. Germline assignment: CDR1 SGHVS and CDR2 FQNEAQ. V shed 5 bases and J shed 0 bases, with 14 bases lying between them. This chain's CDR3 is CASSPHRDLSYEQYF. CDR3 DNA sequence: TGTGCCAGCAGCCCACACCGGGACCTCTCCTACGAGCAGTACTTC.

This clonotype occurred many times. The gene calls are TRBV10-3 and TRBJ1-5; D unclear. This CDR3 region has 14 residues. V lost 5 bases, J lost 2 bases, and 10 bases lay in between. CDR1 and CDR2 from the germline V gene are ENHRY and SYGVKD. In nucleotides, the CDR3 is TGTGCCATCAGTACGGACGGCGGCAATCAGCCCCAGCATTTT. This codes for CAISTDGGNQPQHF.

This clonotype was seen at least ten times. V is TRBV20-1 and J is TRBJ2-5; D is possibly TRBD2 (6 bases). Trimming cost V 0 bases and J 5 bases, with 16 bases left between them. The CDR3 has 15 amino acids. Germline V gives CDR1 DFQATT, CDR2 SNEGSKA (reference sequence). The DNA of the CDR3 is TGCAGTGCTAGAGATCGGAGGACTGCGGGGGAGACCCAGTACTTC. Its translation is CSARDRRTAGETQYF.

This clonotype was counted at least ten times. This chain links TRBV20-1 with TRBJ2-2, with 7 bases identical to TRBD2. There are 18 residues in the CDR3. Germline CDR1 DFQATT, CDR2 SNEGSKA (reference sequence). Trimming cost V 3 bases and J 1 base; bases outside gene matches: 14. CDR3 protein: CSASLPSGPRGNTGELFF. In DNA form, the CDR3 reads TGCAGTGCTAGCCTCCCTAGCGGCCCTAGAGGGAACACCGGGGAGCTGTTTTTT.

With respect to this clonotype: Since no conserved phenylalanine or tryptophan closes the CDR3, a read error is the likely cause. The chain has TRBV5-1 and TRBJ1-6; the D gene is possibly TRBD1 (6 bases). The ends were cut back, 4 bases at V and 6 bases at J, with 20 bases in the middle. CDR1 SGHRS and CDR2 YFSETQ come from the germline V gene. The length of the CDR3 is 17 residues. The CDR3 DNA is TGCGCCAGCAGCACCACGGGACAACCATCGGGTAATTCACCCCTCCACTTG. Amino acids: CASSTTGQPSGNSPLHL.

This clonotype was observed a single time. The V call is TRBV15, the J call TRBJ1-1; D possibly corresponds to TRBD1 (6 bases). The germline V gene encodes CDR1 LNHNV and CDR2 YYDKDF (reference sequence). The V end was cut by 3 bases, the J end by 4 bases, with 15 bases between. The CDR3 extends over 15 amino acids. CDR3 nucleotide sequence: TGTGCCACCAGCAGCCGTAGGGGGAGGCTCACTGAAGCTTTCTTT. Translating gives CATSSRRGRLTEAFF.

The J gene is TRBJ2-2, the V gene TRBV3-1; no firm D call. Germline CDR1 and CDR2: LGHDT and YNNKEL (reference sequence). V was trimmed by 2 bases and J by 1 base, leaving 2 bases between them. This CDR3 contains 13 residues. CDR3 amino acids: CASSQMNTGELFF. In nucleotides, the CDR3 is TGTGCCAGCAGCCAAATGAACACCGGGGAGCTGTTTTTT.

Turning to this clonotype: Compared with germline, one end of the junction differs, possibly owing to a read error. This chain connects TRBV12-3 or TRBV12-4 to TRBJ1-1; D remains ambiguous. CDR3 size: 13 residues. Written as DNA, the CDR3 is TGTGCCAGCAGTCAGGCTTTGAACACTGATGCTTTCTTT. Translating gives CASSQALNTDAFF.

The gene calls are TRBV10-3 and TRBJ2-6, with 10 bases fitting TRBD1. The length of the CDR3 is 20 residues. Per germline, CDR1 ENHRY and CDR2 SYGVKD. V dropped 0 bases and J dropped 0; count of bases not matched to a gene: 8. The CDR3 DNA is TGTGCCATCAGTGAGTCCGACAGGGGGCACAACTACTCTGGGGCCAACGTCCTGACTTTC. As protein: CAISESDRGHNYSGANVLTF.

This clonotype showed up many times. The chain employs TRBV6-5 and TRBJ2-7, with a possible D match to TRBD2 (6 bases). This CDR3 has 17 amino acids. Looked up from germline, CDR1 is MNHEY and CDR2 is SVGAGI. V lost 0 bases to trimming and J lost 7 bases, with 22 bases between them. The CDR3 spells CASSYSVLRSGLREQYF. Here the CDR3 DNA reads TGTGCCAGCAGTTACTCGGTCCTTAGGAGCGGGCTCCGGGAGCAGTACTTC.

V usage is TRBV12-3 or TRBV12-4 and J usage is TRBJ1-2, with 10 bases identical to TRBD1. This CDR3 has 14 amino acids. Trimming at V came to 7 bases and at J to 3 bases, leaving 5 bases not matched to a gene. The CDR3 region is CASNRDRGDYGYTF. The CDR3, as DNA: TGTGCCAGCAACCGGGACAGGGGCGACTATGGCTACACCTTC.

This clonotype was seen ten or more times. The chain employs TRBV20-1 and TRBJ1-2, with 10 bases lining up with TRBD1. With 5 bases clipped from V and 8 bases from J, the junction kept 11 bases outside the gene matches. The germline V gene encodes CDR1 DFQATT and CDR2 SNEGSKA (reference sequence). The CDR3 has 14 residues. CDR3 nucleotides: TGCAGTGCTCTCAAGACAGGGGGCGTTTGGGGCTACACCTTC. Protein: CSALKTGGVWGYTF.

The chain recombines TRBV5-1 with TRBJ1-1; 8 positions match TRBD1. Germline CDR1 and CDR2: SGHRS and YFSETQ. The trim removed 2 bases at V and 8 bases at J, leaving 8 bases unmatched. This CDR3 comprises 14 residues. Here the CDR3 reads CASSFLPQGAEAFF. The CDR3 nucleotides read TGCGCCAGCAGCTTCCTACCGCAGGGGGCGGAAGCTTTCTTT.

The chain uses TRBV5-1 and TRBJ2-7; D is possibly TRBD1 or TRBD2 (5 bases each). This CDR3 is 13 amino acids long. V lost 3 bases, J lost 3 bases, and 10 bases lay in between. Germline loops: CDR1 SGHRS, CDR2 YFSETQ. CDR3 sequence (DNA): TGCGCCAGCAGCTCTCAGGGAGTCTACGAGCAGTACTTC. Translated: CASSSQGVYEQYF.

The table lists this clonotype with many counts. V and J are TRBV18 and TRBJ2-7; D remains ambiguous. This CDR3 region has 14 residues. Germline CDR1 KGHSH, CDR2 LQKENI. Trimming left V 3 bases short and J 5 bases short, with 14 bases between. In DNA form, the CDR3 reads TGTGCCAGCTCACCTCGGCAGACCCTCGACGAGCAGTACTTC. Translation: CASSPRQTLDEQYF.

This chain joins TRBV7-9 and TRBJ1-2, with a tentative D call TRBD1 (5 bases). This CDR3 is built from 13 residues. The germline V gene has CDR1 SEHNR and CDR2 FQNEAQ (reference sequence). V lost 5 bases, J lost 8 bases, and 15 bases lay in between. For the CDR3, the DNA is TGTGCCAGCAGCCTAACGGGGGGAATCGGCTACACCTTC. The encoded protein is CASSLTGGIGYTF.

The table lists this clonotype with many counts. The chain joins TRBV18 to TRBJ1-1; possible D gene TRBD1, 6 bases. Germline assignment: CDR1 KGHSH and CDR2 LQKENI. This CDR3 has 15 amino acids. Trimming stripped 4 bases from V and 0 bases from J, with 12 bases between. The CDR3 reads CASSRRTGLNTEAFF. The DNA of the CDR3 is TGTGCCAGCTCACGACGAACAGGGTTGAACACTGAAGCTTTCTTT.

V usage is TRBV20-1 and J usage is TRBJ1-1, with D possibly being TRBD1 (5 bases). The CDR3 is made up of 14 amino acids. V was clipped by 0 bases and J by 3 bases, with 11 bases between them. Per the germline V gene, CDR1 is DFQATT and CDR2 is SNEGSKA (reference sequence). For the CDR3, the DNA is TGCAGTGCTAGAGATCCAGGCAGGGACACTGAAGCTTTCTTT. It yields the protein CSARDPGRDTEAFF.

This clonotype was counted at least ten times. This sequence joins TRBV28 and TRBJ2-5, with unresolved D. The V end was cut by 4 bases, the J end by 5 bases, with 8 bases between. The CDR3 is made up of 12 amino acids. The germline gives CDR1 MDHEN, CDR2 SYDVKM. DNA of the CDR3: TGTGCCAGCAGTTCACTGAGTGAGACCCAGTACTTC. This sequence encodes CASSSLSETQYF.

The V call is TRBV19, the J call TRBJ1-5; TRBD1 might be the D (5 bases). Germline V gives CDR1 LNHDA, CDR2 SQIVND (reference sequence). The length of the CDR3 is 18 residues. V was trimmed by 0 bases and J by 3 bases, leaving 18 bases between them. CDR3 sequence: CASSIDAPGRGPNQPQHF. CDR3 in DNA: TGTGCCAGTAGTATAGATGCCCCAGGTCGGGGACCCAATCAGCCCCAGCATTTT.

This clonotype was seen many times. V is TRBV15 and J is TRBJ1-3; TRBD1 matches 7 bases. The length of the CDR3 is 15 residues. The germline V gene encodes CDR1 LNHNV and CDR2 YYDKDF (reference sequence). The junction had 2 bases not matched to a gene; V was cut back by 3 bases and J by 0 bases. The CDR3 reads CATSRGQYSGNTIYF. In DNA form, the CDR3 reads TGTGCCACCAGCAGGGGACAGTACTCTGGAAACACCATATATTTT.

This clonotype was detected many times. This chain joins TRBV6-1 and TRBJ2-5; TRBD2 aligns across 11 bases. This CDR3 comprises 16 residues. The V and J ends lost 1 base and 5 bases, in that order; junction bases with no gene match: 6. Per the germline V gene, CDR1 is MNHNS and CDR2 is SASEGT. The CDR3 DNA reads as TGTGCCAGCAGTGAAGGCCCGACTAGCGGGATGGAGACCCAGTACTTC. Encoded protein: CASSEGPTSGMETQYF.

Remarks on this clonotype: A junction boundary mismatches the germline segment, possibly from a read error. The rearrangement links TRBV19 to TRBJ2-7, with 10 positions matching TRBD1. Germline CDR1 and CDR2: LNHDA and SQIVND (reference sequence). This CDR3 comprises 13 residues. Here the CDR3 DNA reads TGTGCCAGTAGTTTGGACAGGGGGTACGAGCGGTACTTC. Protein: CASSLDRGYERYF.